The clone carrying this T cell receptor (beta chain) was detected a few times. This sample stems from a study of T-cell memory formation after mild COVID-19. Each CDR3 protein is one row after TCRdb ran MiXCR on the 5' RACE reads. This sample has 350,000 to 500,000 distinct CDR3 sequences, with 20% to 30% found just once. Germline V lookup: CDR1 KGHSY, CDR2 FQNENV. The CDR3 totals 14 residues. With 2 bases clipped from V and 4 bases from J, the junction kept 4 bases outside the gene matches. This sequence joins TRBV16 and TRBJ2-7; the match to TRBD1 covers 8 bases. Sequenced input: PBMCs or a T cell subset sorted from them (not recorded which). The TCR sequence derives from an adult woman who had mild COVID-19 (a few samples of this study predate the infection). Cell type and time point are not known. The chain's CDR3 is CASSQQGAAYEQYF. As DNA, the CDR3 is TGTGCCAGCAGCCAACAGGGGGCTGCTTACGAGCAGTACTTC.